The entry below gives a single TCR beta chain sequence along with its context. Its antigen is as yet unknown. Every subset had its genomic DNA shared out evenly among several immunoSEQ plates. Authors' processing steps: Filtering differed because ImmunoSEQ produced junction-only sequences that carried no quality scores. The assay was immunoSEQ multiplex PCR, and TCRdb's table has in-frame clones only and misses some. Clone size and the V and J calls come from that table; the DNA yielded D and trimming. The table records approximately 1.1 million clones, around three quarters of them present only once. This entry belongs to a study of shared clonotypes between healthy human individuals. Study overall: The donor group consisted of a couple of women and three men, aged 18 to 49.

Study-level results: Naive CD4 clonotypes were shared across several donors at about 5.2%.

The clonotype comes from a man aged 18-30 years in good health. Some clones in this sample may be carry-over from other donors' samples. The specimen was memory CD4+ T cells from PBMCs. Regarding subset: CD45RA-negative fraction.

CDR3 DNA: TGTGCCAGCAGCGCCTCGGGCGCTGGCCAGACCCAGTACTTC. It yields the protein CASSASGAGQTQYF. The chain couples TRBV9 to TRBJ2-5, with no clear D. The CDR3 contains 14 residues. V lost 3 bases, J lost 6 bases, and 15 bases lay in between. Germline-derived CDR1 and CDR2 are SGDLS and YYNGEE.